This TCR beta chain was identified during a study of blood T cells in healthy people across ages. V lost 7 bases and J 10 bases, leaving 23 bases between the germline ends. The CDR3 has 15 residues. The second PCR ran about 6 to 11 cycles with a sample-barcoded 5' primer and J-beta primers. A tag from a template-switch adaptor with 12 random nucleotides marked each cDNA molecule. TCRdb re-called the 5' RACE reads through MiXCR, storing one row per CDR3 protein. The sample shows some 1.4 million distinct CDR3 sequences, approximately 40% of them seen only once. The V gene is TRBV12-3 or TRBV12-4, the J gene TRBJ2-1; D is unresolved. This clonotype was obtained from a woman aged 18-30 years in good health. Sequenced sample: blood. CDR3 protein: CASNSLLGPKGEQFF. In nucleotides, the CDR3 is TGTGCCAGCAATTCATTATTAGGGCCGAAAGGGGAGCAGTTCTTC.